These T cell receptor beta chains were read from a single sample in a study of blood T cell repertoires in COVID-19. Measured with immunoSEQ multiplex PCR; TCRdb has only the in-frame clones, and not every one. The data show around 21,000 clones, nearly 90% seen once. The sequenced sample was peripheral blood. The receptor source for this set is a human donor with active COVID-19. The donor label of this sample is uncertain. Both conserved end residues are part of each CDR3. D genes are given only for firm matches. Clone size appears in some rows only: once, few, many, or a class for an expanded clone.

clone size: -; V gene: TRBV18; D gene: -; J gene: TRBJ2-2; CDR3 DNA: TGTGCCAGCTCACCACTTCCAGGGGCCGTCGGGGAGCTGTTTTTT; CDR3 protein: CASSPLPGAVGELFF
clone size: -; V gene: TRBV5-1; D gene: -; J gene: TRBJ1-6; CDR3 DNA: TGCGCCAGCAGCCCGGATCCTCCTGACAGGCAGCGTAATTCACCCCTCCACTTT; CDR3 protein: CASSPDPPDRQRNSPLHF
clone size: once; V gene: TRBV14; D gene: TRBD2; J gene: TRBJ2-5; CDR3 DNA: TGTGCCAGCAGCCAAGGGACTAGCGGCCAAGAGACCCAGTACTTC; CDR3 protein: CASSQGTSGQETQYF
clone size: -; V gene: TRBV7-9; D gene: -; J gene: TRBJ2-1; CDR3 DNA: TGTGCCAGCAGCTTTTCGGGCAATGAGCAGTTCTTC; CDR3 protein: CASSFSGNEQFF
clone size: -; V gene: TRBV4-2; D gene: TRBD1; J gene: TRBJ1-3; CDR3 DNA: TGTGCCAGCAGCCAGGACGGGACAGGGGGCTCTGGAAACACCATATATTTT; CDR3 protein: CASSQDGTGGSGNTIYF
clone size: -; V gene: TRBV19; D gene: -; J gene: TRBJ2-2; CDR3 DNA: TGTGCCACAATGCGGGGAGCAGGAACCGGGGAGCTGTTTTTT; CDR3 protein: CATMRGAGTGELFF
clone size: -; V gene: TRBV14; D gene: -; J gene: TRBJ2-7; CDR3 DNA: TGTGCCAGCAGCCAAGGACACCCTGGGAGGTACTACGAGCAGTACTTC; CDR3 protein: CASSQGHPGRYYEQYF
clone size: -; V gene: TRBV7-2; D gene: -; J gene: TRBJ2-4; CDR3 DNA: TGTGCCAGCAGCTTATGGAGCGGTCGGGGAAACATTCAGTACTTC; CDR3 protein: CASSLWSGRGNIQYF
clone size: -; V gene: TRBV3-1/TRBV3-2; D gene: -; J gene: TRBJ2-2; CDR3 DNA: TGTGCCAGCAGCCAAGTACAGGCCGGGGAGCTGTTTTTT; CDR3 protein: CASSQVQAGELFF
clone size: -; V gene: TRBV19; D gene: TRBD1; J gene: TRBJ2-3; CDR3 DNA: TGTGCCAGTAGTAGAGGGACAGGGAGTAGAACAGATACGCAGTATTTT; CDR3 protein: CASSRGTGSRTDTQYF
clone size: -; V gene: TRBV7-9; D gene: -; J gene: TRBJ2-2; CDR3 DNA: TGTGCCAGCAGCTTAGACGGGACCGGGGAGCTGTTTTTT; CDR3 protein: CASSLDGTGELFF
clone size: -; V gene: TRBV3-1/TRBV3-2; D gene: -; J gene: TRBJ2-3; CDR3 DNA: TGTGCCAGCAGCCAGCATCACCCCACGGGACTTCTCGTCGGTACGCAGTATTTT; CDR3 protein: CASSQHHPTGLLVGTQYF
clone size: -; V gene: TRBV5-1; D gene: -; J gene: TRBJ2-2; CDR3 DNA: TGCGCCAGCAGCTTGGTTGGGAGTCTCGAGCTGTTTTTT; CDR3 protein: CASSLVGSLELFF
clone size: -; V gene: TRBV11-2; D gene: TRBD1; J gene: TRBJ2-1; CDR3 DNA: TGTGCCAGCAGCTTCAGGGGGTTGATCTACAATGAGCAGTTCTTC; CDR3 protein: CASSFRGLIYNEQFF
clone size: -; V gene: TRBV5-1; D gene: TRBD1; J gene: TRBJ1-4; CDR3 DNA: TGCGCCAGCAGCCAGTTGACAGGGAGGAATGAAAAACTGTTTTTT; CDR3 protein: CASSQLTGRNEKLFF
clone size: -; V gene: TRBV6-5; D gene: TRBD1; J gene: TRBJ2-7; CDR3 DNA: TGTGCCAGCAGTCTGGACAGGGGCCCATCTGTCGAGCAGTACTTC; CDR3 protein: CASSLDRGPSVEQYF
clone size: -; V gene: TRBV7-2; D gene: TRBD2; J gene: TRBJ2-2; CDR3 DNA: TGTGCCAGCAGCTATACCGGGACTAGCCTCACCGGGGAGCTGTTTTTT; CDR3 protein: CASSYTGTSLTGELFF
clone size: -; V gene: TRBV19; D gene: -; J gene: TRBJ2-2; CDR3 DNA: TGTGCCAGTAGTATTGGTGAGCGTACTACCGGGGAGCTGTTTTTT; CDR3 protein: CASSIGERTTGELFF
clone size: -; V gene: TRBV5-1; D gene: TRBD1; J gene: TRBJ2-5; CDR3 DNA: TGCGCCAGCAGCTTGGGACAGGGGGCCGAGACCCAGTACTTC; CDR3 protein: CASSLGQGAETQYF
clone size: few; V gene: TRBV30; D gene: TRBD1; J gene: TRBJ1-2; CDR3 DNA: TGTGCCTGGAGTTCCCACGGGACAGCTGGGGGCTACACCTTC; CDR3 protein: CAWSSHGTAGGYTF
clone size: -; V gene: TRBV19; D gene: -; J gene: TRBJ1-6; CDR3 DNA: TGTGCCAGTAGTTACCCACTAGGGGGTAATTCACCCCTCCACTTT; CDR3 protein: CASSYPLGGNSPLHF
clone size: -; V gene: TRBV5-4; D gene: -; J gene: TRBJ2-5; CDR3 DNA: TGTGCCAGCAGCTTGGGGGGCAGGGGGAGGCAAGGGACCCAGTACTTC; CDR3 protein: CASSLGGRGRQGTQYF
clone size: -; V gene: TRBV5-1; D gene: -; J gene: TRBJ2-5; CDR3 DNA: TGCGCCAGCAGTGTGGCACAGCAAGAGACCCAGTACTTC; CDR3 protein: CASSVAQQETQYF
clone size: -; V gene: TRBV9; D gene: TRBD1; J gene: TRBJ1-6; CDR3 DNA: TGTGCCAGCAGCTTCCGATCGGGACAGGATTCACCCCTCCACTTT; CDR3 protein: CASSFRSGQDSPLHF
clone size: -; V gene: TRBV5-4; D gene: -; J gene: TRBJ2-2; CDR3 DNA: TGTGCCAGCAGCTTGGGGACTCAGAACACCGGGGAGCTGTTTTTT; CDR3 protein: CASSLGTQNTGELFF
clone size: once; V gene: TRBV29-1; D gene: TRBD2; J gene: TRBJ2-5; CDR3 DNA: TGCAGCGTTGAATTAGCGGGAGAAGGGGAGACCCAGTACTTC; CDR3 protein: CSVELAGEGETQYF
clone size: -; V gene: TRBV5-1; D gene: TRBD2; J gene: TRBJ2-1; CDR3 DNA: TGCGCCAGCAGCTTGGTTGCGGGAGTACAGGAGCAGTTCTTC; CDR3 protein: CASSLVAGVQEQFF
clone size: -; V gene: TRBV5-4; D gene: TRBD1; J gene: TRBJ1-5; CDR3 DNA: TGTGCCAGCAGTCGACAGGGCGGGCGCAATCAGCCCCAGCATTTT; CDR3 protein: CASSRQGGRNQPQHF
clone size: once; V gene: TRBV9; D gene: -; J gene: TRBJ2-3; CDR3 DNA: TGTGCCAGCAGCGTAGGGGACTCCACAGATACGCAGTATTTT; CDR3 protein: CASSVGDSTDTQYF
clone size: -; V gene: TRBV7-2; D gene: -; J gene: TRBJ1-1; CDR3 DNA: TGTGCCAGCAGCTTAATCGAAGGGGGCACTGAAGCTTTCTTT; CDR3 protein: CASSLIEGGTEAFF
clone size: -; V gene: TRBV6-2/TRBV6-3; D gene: TRBD1; J gene: TRBJ2-7; CDR3 DNA: TGTGCCAGCAGTTACCATCCGACAGGGGGTAAAGCCTACGAGCAGTACTTC; CDR3 protein: CASSYHPTGGKAYEQYF
clone size: -; V gene: TRBV7-9; D gene: -; J gene: TRBJ1-1; CDR3 DNA: TGTGCCAGCAGCTTAGGGTACAGTCTGAACACTGAAGCTTTCTTT; CDR3 protein: CASSLGYSLNTEAFF
clone size: -; V gene: TRBV4-1; D gene: TRBD2; J gene: TRBJ2-1; CDR3 DNA: TGCGCCAGCAGCCAAGGTGGACTAGCGGGAATTCGCTCCTACAATGAGCAGTTCTTC; CDR3 protein: CASSQGGLAGIRSYNEQFF
clone size: -; V gene: TRBV29-1; D gene: TRBD2; J gene: TRBJ2-3; CDR3 DNA: TGCAGCGTTGAAGGGGCTGAGGAGCGGGGGGGATCAGATACGCAGTATTTT; CDR3 protein: CSVEGAEERGGSDTQYF
clone size: -; V gene: TRBV19; D gene: TRBD1; J gene: TRBJ2-1; CDR3 DNA: TGTGCCAGTAGTCCCACGACAGGGATTGACGCCTACAATGAGCAGTTCTTC; CDR3 protein: CASSPTTGIDAYNEQFF
clone size: -; V gene: TRBV28; D gene: -; J gene: TRBJ1-1; CDR3 DNA: TGTGCCAGCACCACAGGGCTTAGGGGGTCGGGGAACACTGAAGCTTTCTTT; CDR3 protein: CASTTGLRGSGNTEAFF
clone size: few; V gene: TRBV18; D gene: -; J gene: TRBJ1-1; CDR3 DNA: TGTGCCAGCTCACCACTACTGGACAGCCCTAACACTGAAGCTTTCTTT; CDR3 protein: CASSPLLDSPNTEAFF
clone size: -; V gene: TRBV9; D gene: TRBD2; J gene: TRBJ2-2; CDR3 DNA: TGTGCCAGCAGCCGGTCGGGACTAGCGGGGGTCGGGGAGCTGTTTTTT; CDR3 protein: CASSRSGLAGVGELFF
clone size: -; V gene: TRBV12-5; D gene: TRBD2; J gene: TRBJ2-1; CDR3 DNA: TGTGCTAGTGGTTTCTCAGGACAGGCTAGCGGGAGGAGAAACTACAATGAGCAGTTCTTC; CDR3 protein: CASGFSGQASGRRNYNEQFF
clone size: -; V gene: TRBV3-1/TRBV3-2; D gene: -; J gene: TRBJ2-3; CDR3 DNA: TGTGCCAGCAGCCAAGTCGGGGGAGCGGCAGATACGCAGTATTTT; CDR3 protein: CASSQVGGAADTQYF
clone size: -; V gene: TRBV4-1; D gene: TRBD1; J gene: TRBJ2-7; CDR3 DNA: TGCGCCAGCAGCCAAGAATGGGACAGGGTCGACGAGCAGTACTTC; CDR3 protein: CASSQEWDRVDEQYF
clone size: -; V gene: TRBV3-1/TRBV3-2; D gene: -; J gene: TRBJ1-2; CDR3 DNA: TGTGCCAGCAGCCAAGGGGCAGGGAACTATGGCTACACCTTC; CDR3 protein: CASSQGAGNYGYTF
clone size: once; V gene: TRBV4-2; D gene: -; J gene: TRBJ2-1; CDR3 DNA: TGTGCCAGCAGCCAAGATCGATTAGGGGTAACCTACAATGAGCAGTTCTTC; CDR3 protein: CASSQDRLGVTYNEQFF
clone size: -; V gene: TRBV10-3; D gene: TRBD1; J gene: TRBJ2-3; CDR3 DNA: TGTGCCATCAGTGGGACAGGTAGCACAGATACGCAGTATTTT; CDR3 protein: CAISGTGSTDTQYF
clone size: -; V gene: TRBV5-1; D gene: TRBD1; J gene: TRBJ1-5; CDR3 DNA: TGCGCCAGCAGCTTGGAGACAGGGGCCGAAGGGCCCCAGCATTTT; CDR3 protein: CASSLETGAEGPQHF